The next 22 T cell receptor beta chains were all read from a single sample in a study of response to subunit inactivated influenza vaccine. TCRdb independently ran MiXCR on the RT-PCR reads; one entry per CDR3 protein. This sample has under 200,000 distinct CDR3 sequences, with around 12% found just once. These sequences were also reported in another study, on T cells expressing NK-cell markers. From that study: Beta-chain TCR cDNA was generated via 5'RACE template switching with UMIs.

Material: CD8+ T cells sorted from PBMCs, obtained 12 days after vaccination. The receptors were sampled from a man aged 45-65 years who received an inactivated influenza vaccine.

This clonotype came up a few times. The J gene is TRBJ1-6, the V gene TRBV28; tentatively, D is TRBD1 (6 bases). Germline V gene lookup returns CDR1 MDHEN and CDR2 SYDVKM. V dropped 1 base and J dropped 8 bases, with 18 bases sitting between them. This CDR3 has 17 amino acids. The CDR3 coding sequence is TGTGCCAGCAGTTTATATCGGGTTTCAGGGGTGGATTCACCCCTCCACTTT. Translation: CASSLYRVSGVDSPLHF.

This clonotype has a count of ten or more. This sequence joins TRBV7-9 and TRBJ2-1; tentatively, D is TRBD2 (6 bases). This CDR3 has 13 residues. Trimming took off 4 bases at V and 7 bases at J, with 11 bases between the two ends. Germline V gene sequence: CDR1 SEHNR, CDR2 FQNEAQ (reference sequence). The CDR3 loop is CASSSGGGNEQFF. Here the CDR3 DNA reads TGTGCCAGCAGCTCAGGCGGAGGGAATGAGCAGTTCTTC.

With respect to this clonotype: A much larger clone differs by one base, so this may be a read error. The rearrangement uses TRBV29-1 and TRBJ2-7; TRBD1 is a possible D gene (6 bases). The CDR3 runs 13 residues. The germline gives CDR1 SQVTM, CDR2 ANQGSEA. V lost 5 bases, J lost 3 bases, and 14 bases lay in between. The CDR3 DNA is TGCAGCGTTAGGGACACCCATAACTACGAGCAGTACTTC. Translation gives CSVRDTHNYEQYF.

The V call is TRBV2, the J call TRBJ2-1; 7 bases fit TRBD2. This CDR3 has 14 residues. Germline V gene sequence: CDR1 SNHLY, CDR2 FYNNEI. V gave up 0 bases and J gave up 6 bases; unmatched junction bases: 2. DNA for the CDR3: TGTGCCAGCAGTGAAGCCCGGGGGGTCAATGAGCAGTTCTTC. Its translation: CASSEARGVNEQFF. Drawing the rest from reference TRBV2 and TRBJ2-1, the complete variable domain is EPEVTQTPSHQVTQMGQEVILRCVPISNHLYFYWYRQILGQKVEFLVSFYNNEISEKSEIFDDQFSVERPDGSNFTLKIRSTKLEDSAMYFCASSEARGVNEQFFGPGTRLTVL.

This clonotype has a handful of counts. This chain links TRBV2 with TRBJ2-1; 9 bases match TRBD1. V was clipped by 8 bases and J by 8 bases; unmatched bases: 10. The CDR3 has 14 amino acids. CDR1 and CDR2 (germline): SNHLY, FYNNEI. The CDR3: CASRRGTGTHEQFF. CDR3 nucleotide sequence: TGTGCCAGCCGCCGGGGGACAGGGACCCATGAGCAGTTCTTC.

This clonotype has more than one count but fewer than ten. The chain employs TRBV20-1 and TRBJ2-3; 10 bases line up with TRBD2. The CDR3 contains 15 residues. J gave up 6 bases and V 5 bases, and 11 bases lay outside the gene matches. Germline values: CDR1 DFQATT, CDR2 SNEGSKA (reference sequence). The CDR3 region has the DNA TGCAGTGCTCTCAGTCTAGCGGGAGAAGTGGATACGCAGTATTTT. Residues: CSALSLAGEVDTQYF.

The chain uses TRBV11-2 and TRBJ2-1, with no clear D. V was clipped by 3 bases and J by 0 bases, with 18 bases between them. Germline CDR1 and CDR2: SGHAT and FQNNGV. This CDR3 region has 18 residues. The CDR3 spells CASSLPREDSYSYNEQFF. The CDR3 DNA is TGTGCCAGCAGCTTGCCCCGAGAAGACTCATACTCCTACAATGAGCAGTTCTTC. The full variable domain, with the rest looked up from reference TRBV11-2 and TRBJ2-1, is EAGVAQSPRYKIIEKRQSVAFWCNPISGHATLYWYQQILGQGPKLLIQFQNNGVVDDSQLPKDRFSAERLKGVDSTLKIQPAKLEDSAVYLCASSLPREDSYSYNEQFFGPGTRLTVL.

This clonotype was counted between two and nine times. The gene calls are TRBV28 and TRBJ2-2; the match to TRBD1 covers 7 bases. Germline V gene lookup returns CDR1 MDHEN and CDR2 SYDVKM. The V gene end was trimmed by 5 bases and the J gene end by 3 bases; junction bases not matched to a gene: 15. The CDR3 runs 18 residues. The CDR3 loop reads CASSPWRQGESYTGELFF. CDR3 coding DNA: TGTGCCAGCAGTCCCTGGAGACAGGGTGAATCGTACACCGGGGAGCTGTTTTTT.

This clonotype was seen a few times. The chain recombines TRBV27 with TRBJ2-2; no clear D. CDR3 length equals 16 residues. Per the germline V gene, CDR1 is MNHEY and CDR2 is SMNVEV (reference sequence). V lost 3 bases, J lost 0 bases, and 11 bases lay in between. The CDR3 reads CASSFIAFANTGELFF. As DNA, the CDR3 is TGTGCCAGCAGTTTTATAGCCTTCGCGAACACCGGGGAGCTGTTTTTT.

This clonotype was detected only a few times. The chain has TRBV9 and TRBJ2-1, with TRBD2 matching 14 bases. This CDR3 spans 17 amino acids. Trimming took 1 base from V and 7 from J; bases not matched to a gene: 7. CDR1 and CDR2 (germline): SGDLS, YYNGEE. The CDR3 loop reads CASSVRLAGGKGNEQFF. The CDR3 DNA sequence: TGTGCCAGCAGCGTAAGACTAGCGGGGGGGAAGGGGAATGAGCAGTTCTTC.

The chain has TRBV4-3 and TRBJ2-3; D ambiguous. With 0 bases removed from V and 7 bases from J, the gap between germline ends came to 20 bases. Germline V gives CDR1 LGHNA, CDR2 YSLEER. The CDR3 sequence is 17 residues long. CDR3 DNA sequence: TGCGCCAGCAGCCAAGATTGGCTGCAATCGATAACAAATACGCAGTATTTT. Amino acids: CASSQDWLQSITNTQYF.

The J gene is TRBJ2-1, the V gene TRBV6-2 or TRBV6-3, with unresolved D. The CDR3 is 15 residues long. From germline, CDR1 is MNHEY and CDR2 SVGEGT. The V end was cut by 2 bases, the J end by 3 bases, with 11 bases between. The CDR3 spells CASSYGEAYYNEQFF. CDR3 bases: TGTGCCAGCAGTTACGGGGAAGCATACTACAATGAGCAGTTCTTC.

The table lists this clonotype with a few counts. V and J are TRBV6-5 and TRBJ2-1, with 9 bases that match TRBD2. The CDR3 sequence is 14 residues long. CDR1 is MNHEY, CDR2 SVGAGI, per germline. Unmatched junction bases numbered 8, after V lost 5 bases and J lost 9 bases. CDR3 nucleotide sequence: TGTGCCAGCAGTGCCCGTGGGACTAGCACTGAGCAGTTCTTC. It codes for CASSARGTSTEQFF.

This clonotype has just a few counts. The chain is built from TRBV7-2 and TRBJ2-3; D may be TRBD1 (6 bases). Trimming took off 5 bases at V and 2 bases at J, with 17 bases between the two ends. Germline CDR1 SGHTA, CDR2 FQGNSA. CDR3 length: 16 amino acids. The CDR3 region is CASSAQGDTFTDTQYF. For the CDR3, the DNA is TGTGCCAGCAGCGCACAGGGCGATACTTTCACAGATACGCAGTATTTT. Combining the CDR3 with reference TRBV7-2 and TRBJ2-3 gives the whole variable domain GAGVSQSPSNKVTEKGKDVELRCDPISGHTALYWYRQSLGQGLEFLIYFQGNSAPDKSGLPSDRFSAERTGGSVSTLTIQRTQQEDSAVYLCASSAQGDTFTDTQYFGPGTRLTVL.

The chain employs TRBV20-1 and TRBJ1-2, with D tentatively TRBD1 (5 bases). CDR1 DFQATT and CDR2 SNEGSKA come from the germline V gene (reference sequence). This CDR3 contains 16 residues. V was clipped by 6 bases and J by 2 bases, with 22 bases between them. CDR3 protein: CSAVSGAREINYGYTF. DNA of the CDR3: TGCAGTGCGGTGAGTGGGGCCAGAGAAATAAACTATGGCTACACCTTC.

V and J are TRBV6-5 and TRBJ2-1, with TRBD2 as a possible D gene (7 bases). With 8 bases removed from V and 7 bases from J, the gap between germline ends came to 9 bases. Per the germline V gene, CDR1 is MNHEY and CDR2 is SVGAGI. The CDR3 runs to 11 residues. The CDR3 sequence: CASEGGNEQFF. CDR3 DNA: TGTGCCAGCGAGGGGGGGAATGAGCAGTTCTTC.

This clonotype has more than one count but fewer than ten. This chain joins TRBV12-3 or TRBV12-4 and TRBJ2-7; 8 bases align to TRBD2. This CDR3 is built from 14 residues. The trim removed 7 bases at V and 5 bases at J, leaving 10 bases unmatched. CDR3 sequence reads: CASKESGSVHEQYF. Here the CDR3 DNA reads TGTGCCAGCAAAGAAAGCGGGAGTGTCCACGAGCAGTACTTC.

The CDR3 here is CASSEPPGETGANVLTF. The CDR3 region has the DNA TGTGCCAGCAGTGAGCCACCAGGGGAAACTGGGGCCAACGTCCTGACTTTC. The chain links TRBV12-3 or TRBV12-4 to TRBJ2-6; perhaps TRBD1 as D (6 bases). CDR3 length equals 17 residues. V shed 5 bases and J shed 2 bases, with 16 bases lying between them.

The CDR3 region has the DNA TGTGCCAGCAGCTTTAGCCCAAGCGGGAGCTCCTACGAGCAGTACTTC. Translation: CASSFSPSGSSYEQYF. The genes are TRBV7-9 and TRBJ2-7; 8 bases line up with TRBD2. Germline V gives CDR1 SEHNR, CDR2 FQNEAQ (reference sequence). This CDR3 has 16 amino acids. V lost 3 bases and J lost 0; bases outside the gene matches: 7.

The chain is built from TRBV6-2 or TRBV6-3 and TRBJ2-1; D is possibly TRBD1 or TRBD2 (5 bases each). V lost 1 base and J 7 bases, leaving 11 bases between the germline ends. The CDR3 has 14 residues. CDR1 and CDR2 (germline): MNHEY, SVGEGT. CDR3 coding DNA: TGTGCCAGCAGTTACTGGGGGTTGCAGAATGAGCAGTTCTTC. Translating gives CASSYWGLQNEQFF.

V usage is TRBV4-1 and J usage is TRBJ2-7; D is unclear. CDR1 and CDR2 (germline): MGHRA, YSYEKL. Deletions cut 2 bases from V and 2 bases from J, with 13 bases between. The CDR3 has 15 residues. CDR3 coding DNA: TGCGCCAGCAGCCAAACAATCCAAATTCCCTACGAGCAGTACTTC. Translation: CASSQTIQIPYEQYF.

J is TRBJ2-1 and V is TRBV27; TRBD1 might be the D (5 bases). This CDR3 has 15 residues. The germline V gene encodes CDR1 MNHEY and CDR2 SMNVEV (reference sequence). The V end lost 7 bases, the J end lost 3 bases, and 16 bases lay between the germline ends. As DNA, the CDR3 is TGTGCCAGCACCAAGGTCAGGGTAGACTACAATGAGCAGTTCTTC. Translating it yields CASTKVRVDYNEQFF.